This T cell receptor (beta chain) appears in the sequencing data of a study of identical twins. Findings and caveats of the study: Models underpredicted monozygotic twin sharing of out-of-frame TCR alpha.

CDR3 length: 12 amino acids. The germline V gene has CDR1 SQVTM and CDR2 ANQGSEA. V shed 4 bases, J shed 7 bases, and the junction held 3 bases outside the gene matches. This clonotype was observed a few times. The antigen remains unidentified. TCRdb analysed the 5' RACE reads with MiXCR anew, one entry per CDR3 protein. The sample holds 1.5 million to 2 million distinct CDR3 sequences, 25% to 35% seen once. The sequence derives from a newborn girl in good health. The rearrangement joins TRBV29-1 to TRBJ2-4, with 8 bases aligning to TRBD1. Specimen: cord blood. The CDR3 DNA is TGCAGCGTTGGGCAGGGGGCGAACATTCAGTACTTC. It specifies CSVGQGANIQYF.